Listed here is a single T cell receptor (beta chain). The table lists this clonotype with many counts. Its antigen has not been determined. Within one base of it there is no much larger clone, and no base qualities were kept. Instrument on record: Illumina HiSeq 2500. Quantitative 5'-RACE with molecular barcodes was used to prepare TCR beta libraries. Turning to the authors' computational methods: A new computational method, built on a probabilistic model of VDJ rearrangement, was used to identify disease-linked TCR variants. TCRdb's own reprocessing of the public reads used fastp at Q25 and MiXCR and kept productive beta chains. Each entry is one CDR3 protein sequence, shown with its most common DNA and genes. TCRdb's processing, not the authors' own work, is the source of the V and J calls. This sample is represented by under 300,000 distinct CDR3 sequences; about 10% of them were singletons. The ten largest clones take up about 3% of the sample.

The CDR3, cysteine through phenylalanine, is 13 amino acids long. The entry retains the CDR3 DNA only, 39 bases that are in frame from base 1. Deletion took 1 base off V and 4 bases off J, with a span of 7 bases between the germline ends. The germline V gene provides CDR1 SGHTA and CDR2 FQGNSA. The record originates from a study of CD8 T cells in ankylosing spondylitis (dated by TCRdb to between 2016 and 2019). Concerning the study at large: The study profiled T cell receptor beta repertoires in healthy donors and ankylosing spondylitis patients to find disease-linked TCR variants. Peripheral blood was sampled, and synovial fluid was additionally collected from ankylosing spondylitis patients. In total, the full study cohort was made up of over a hundred healthy donors and 25 or so ankylosing spondylitis patients.

Broader findings and caveats from the paper: Significant enrichment of the disease-linked clones was reported in matched synovial fluid samples from ankylosing spondylitis patients. Some motif variants were previously reported in synovial fluid and blood of reactive arthritis patients, suggesting common disease-initiation mechanisms. The disease-linked clones showed a CD8+ phenotype and occurred at relatively low frequencies in peripheral blood. A TCR beta motif made up of 7 to 9 highly homologous amino acid variants appeared to be characteristic of blood from ankylosing spondylitis patients.

The rearrangement joined TRBV7-2 to TRBJ1-2; the D gene cannot be named for sure. Sequenced: blood, either unsorted or a sorted T cell fraction (not recorded which). This clonotype originated in a male donor with ankylosing spondylitis or in good health (not recorded which). The sequence in DNA is TGTGCCAGCAGCTTAGAGCAGCTCTATGGCTACACCTTC. Protein translation: CASSLEQLYGYTF.